A single sample is the source of the 21 T cell receptor beta chains below, sequenced in a study of T cells in Graves' hyperthyroidism and ophthalmopathy. Using RNA transcripts as the source, TCR beta CDR3 regions were amplified. The study used the HTBI primer set for a first-round RT-PCR of the TCR CDR3. Each CDR3 protein is one row after TCRdb ran MiXCR on the multiplex PCR reads. This sample has hundreds of thousands of distinct CDR3 sequences, with approximately 40% found just once. The sequenced material came from blood. Receptor source: a man aged 18 to 30 with Graves' hyperthyroidism.

This clonotype occurred many times. The chain employs TRBV29-1 and TRBJ2-7; 10 bases are a match to TRBD2. Losses at the gene ends were 7 bases for V and 0 bases for J; bases not matched to a gene: 3. The CDR3 sequence is 13 residues long. Per germline, CDR1 SQVTM and CDR2 ANQGSEA. CDR3 nucleotide sequence: TGCAGCGCTGAGCGGGAGGGCTCCTACGAGCAGTACTTC. Residues: CSAEREGSYEQYF.

The chain employs TRBV29-1 and TRBJ1-3; tentative D call: TRBD1 (5 bases). The V end was cut by 5 bases, the J end by 4 bases, with 9 bases between. The CDR3 loop spans 12 amino acids. Germline V CDR1 and CDR2: SQVTM, ANQGSEA. The DNA for the CDR3 is TGCAGCGTTCCTGACAGCGGAAACACCATATATTTT. Its translation is CSVPDSGNTIYF.

This clonotype was observed a handful of times. The V and J genes are TRBV7-6 and TRBJ1-1, with D unclear. The CDR3 totals 18 residues. The germline V gene encodes CDR1 SGHVS and CDR2 FNYEAQ. Between the trimmed V and J ends, which lost 8 bases and 0 bases, there was a span of 25 bases. As DNA, the CDR3 is TGTGCCAGCGGTACCCCGGGATCCTTGGTCGGAGTGAACACTGAAGCTTTCTTT. It is translated as CASGTPGSLVGVNTEAFF.

This clonotype was seen ten or more times. The chain links TRBV7-8 to TRBJ2-2; possibly TRBD2 for D (5 bases). The CDR3 has 13 amino acids. Germline CDR1 and CDR2: SGHVS and FQNEAQ. V was trimmed by 5 bases and J by 7 bases, leaving 11 bases between them. Written as DNA, the CDR3 is TGTGCCAGCAGCCCTATCGAGGGCGGGGAGCTGTTTTTT. It specifies CASSPIEGGELFF.

V and J are TRBV6-6 and TRBJ1-2; D not certain. Germline V gene lookup returns CDR1 MNHNY and CDR2 SVGAGI (reference sequence). V was shortened by 2 bases and J by 4 bases, with 11 bases between the two germline ends. This CDR3 region has 14 residues. The CDR3 loop reads CASSYREFSYGYTF. The CDR3 bases are TGTGCCAGCAGTTACAGGGAATTTAGCTATGGCTACACCTTC.

V and J are TRBV4-1 and TRBJ2-7, with a possible D match to TRBD2 (5 bases). The CDR3 has 15 amino acids. CDR1 MGHRA and CDR2 YSYEKL come from the germline V gene. Trimming took 1 base from V and 1 from J, leaving 11 bases between them. In DNA, the CDR3 is TGCGCCAGCAGCCAAGGCTTACGGGGATCCTACGAGCAGTACTTC. Translating it yields CASSQGLRGSYEQYF.

A few counts support this clonotype. This chain connects TRBV13 to TRBJ2-5, with D perhaps assigned TRBD1 or TRBD2 (5 bases each). The V end lost 2 bases, the J end lost 5 bases, and 12 bases lay between the germline ends. The CDR3 extends over 14 amino acids. Germline CDR1 is PRHDT and CDR2 is FYEKMQ (reference sequence). CDR3: CASSLTGAGETQYF. The CDR3 coding sequence is TGTGCCAGCAGCTTAACCGGGGCTGGGGAGACCCAGTACTTC.

The chain is built from TRBV5-1 and TRBJ2-7, with 7 bases that match TRBD1. J was trimmed by 3 bases and V by 2 bases; bases with no gene match: 8. The germline gives CDR1 SGHRS, CDR2 YFSETQ. The CDR3 is 15 amino acids. CDR3: CASSFRQGSGYEQYF. The CDR3 region has the DNA TGCGCCAGCAGCTTCCGACAGGGCTCGGGCTACGAGCAGTACTTC.

This clonotype turned up a few times. The V gene is TRBV5-1, the J gene TRBJ2-7, with 14 bases lining up with TRBD2. Looked up from germline, CDR1 is SGHRS and CDR2 is YFSETQ. This CDR3 is built from 15 residues. Losses at the gene ends were 4 bases for V and 4 bases for J; bases not matched to a gene: 4. The CDR3 bases are TGCGCCAGCAGCCCGGGACTAGCGGGGGATTACGAGCAGTACTTC. Its protein is CASSPGLAGDYEQYF.

Here the CDR3 reads CASSLTGGRNTEAFF. The CDR3 nucleotides are TGTGCCAGCAGCCTAACCGGTGGCCGGAACACTGAAGCTTTCTTT. V is TRBV6-5 and J is TRBJ1-1, with no clear D. The V and J ends lost 6 bases and 1 base respectively, with 15 bases between them. The CDR3 totals 15 residues. Germline CDR1 is MNHEY and CDR2 is SVGAGI.

The sample holds many counts of this clonotype. The gene calls are TRBV10-3 and TRBJ2-5; 12 nucleotides line up with TRBD2. This CDR3 is built from 16 residues. V lost 6 bases to trimming and J lost 1 base; unmatched junction nucleotides: 6. Germline CDR1 reads ENHRY; CDR2 reads SYGVKD. The CDR3 DNA is TGTGCCATCAGCCGCGGACTAGCGGGACCCCAAGAGACCCAGTACTTC. Translated, it gives CAISRGLAGPQETQYF.

The table lists this clonotype with many counts. V gene TRBV29-1 combines with J gene TRBJ2-7; possibly TRBD2 for D (7 bases). The V end was cut by 7 bases, the J end by 5 bases, with 18 bases between. The CDR3 runs 13 residues. CDR1 and CDR2 (germline): SQVTM, ANQGSEA. The CDR3 DNA is TGCAGCGCTTTACTCGGGGGGCCTCACGAGCAGTACTTC. This encodes CSALLGGPHEQYF.

This clonotype was found many times. The rearrangement joins TRBV7-9 to TRBJ1-2; D is unresolved. CDR3 size: 12 residues. Trimming took off 8 bases at V and 1 base at J, with 8 bases between the two ends. Germline assignment: CDR1 SEHNR and CDR2 FQNEAQ (reference sequence). In nucleotides, the CDR3 is TGTGCCAGCCTCAGTGATAACTATGGCTACACCTTC. It is translated as CASLSDNYGYTF.

In this sample, this clonotype turned up a few times. This chain joins TRBV7-3 and TRBJ2-7, with D possibly TRBD1 on 5 matching bases. CDR3 length: 13 amino acids. Germline V gene lookup returns CDR1 SGHTA and CDR2 FQGTGA. V lost 5 bases and J 6 bases, leaving 14 bases between the germline ends. Here the CDR3 DNA reads TGTGCCAGCAGCCCTGGGCCCCAGGGCGAGCAGTACTTC. Its protein product is CASSPGPQGEQYF.

This clonotype was seen only a few times. This chain connects TRBV7-2 to TRBJ2-7; 10 bases align to TRBD2. This CDR3 has 14 amino acids. Per the germline V gene, CDR1 is SGHTA and CDR2 is FQGNSA. V lost 6 bases and J lost 3; bases outside the gene matches: 5. DNA of the CDR3: TGTGCCAGCAGACCCGGGACTAGCGTCTACGAGCAGTACTTC. Translating gives CASRPGTSVYEQYF.

The V call is TRBV9, the J call TRBJ1-5, with a tentative D call TRBD1 (6 bases). Looked up from germline, CDR1 is SGDLS and CDR2 is YYNGEE. The length of the CDR3 is 16 residues. V was clipped by 3 bases and J by 9 bases, with 22 bases between them. The CDR3 DNA is TGTGCCAGCAGCGAAACGGACATACCAGGAGGGGGGCCCCAGCATTTT. This gives the protein CASSETDIPGGGPQHF.

V and J are TRBV6-2 or TRBV6-3 and TRBJ2-7, with 10 bases identical to TRBD1. Germline CDR1 reads MNHEY; CDR2 reads SVGEGT. Trimming at V came to 7 bases and at J to 4 bases, leaving 4 bases not matched to a gene. CDR3 size: 13 residues. The CDR3 region has the DNA TGTGCCAGCATCGGGGACAGGGGTTACGAGCAGTACTTC. Translating gives CASIGDRGYEQYF.

At least ten counts were recorded for this clonotype. The rearrangement joins TRBV7-2 to TRBJ1-1; D remains unclear. The CDR3 loop spans 11 amino acids. V was pared by 1 base and J by 10 bases, with 7 bases between. Germline-derived CDR1 and CDR2 are SGHTA and FQGNSA. This CDR3 reads CASSLVPPAFF. DNA of the CDR3: TGTGCCAGCAGCTTAGTCCCCCCAGCTTTCTTT. The entire variable domain, with the rest obtained from reference TRBV7-2 and TRBJ1-1, is as follows: GAGVSQSPSNKVTEKGKDVELRCDPISGHTALYWYRQSLGQGLEFLIYFQGNSAPDKSGLPSDRFSAERTGGSVSTLTIQRTQQEDSAVYLCASSLVPPAFFGQGTRLTVV.

This clonotype appeared many times. V is TRBV10-3 and J is TRBJ2-5; maybe TRBD2 (5 bases). The ends were cut back, 0 bases at V and 5 bases at J, with 7 bases in the middle. Germline lookup yields CDR1 ENHRY and CDR2 SYGVKD. This CDR3 spans 13 amino acids. The CDR3 DNA sequence: TGTGCCATCAGTGAGTCCACTAGGGAGACCCAGTACTTC. Translated, it gives CAISESTRETQYF.

The rearrangement joins TRBV11-2 to TRBJ2-5; 7 bases fit TRBD2. The germline gives CDR1 SGHAT, CDR2 FQNNGV. The CDR3 extends over 14 amino acids. CDR3 sequence reads: CASGHEAGQETQYF. The CDR3 coding sequence is TGTGCTAGCGGGCACGAGGCGGGGCAAGAGACCCAGTACTTC.

Regarding this clonotype: A clone one base away is much larger, so this may be a read error. This sequence joins TRBV2 and TRBJ1-5, with no clear D. The CDR3 has 14 amino acids. Germline lookup yields CDR1 SNHLY and CDR2 FYNNEI. The CDR3 nucleotides read TGTGCCAGCAGTGACAGAGCCGCCAATCTGCCCCAGCATTTT. Its translation is CASSDRAANLPQHF.